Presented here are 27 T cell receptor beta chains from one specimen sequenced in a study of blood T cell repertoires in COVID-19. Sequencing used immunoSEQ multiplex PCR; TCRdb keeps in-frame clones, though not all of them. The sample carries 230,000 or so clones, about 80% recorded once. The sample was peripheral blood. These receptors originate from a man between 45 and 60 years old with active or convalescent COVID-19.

CDR3 sequence reads: CASSLGPYTF. The DNA for the CDR3 is TGTGCCAGCAGTTTGGGGCCCTACACCTTC. The chain uses TRBV12-3 or TRBV12-4 and TRBJ1-2; the D gene is possibly TRBD1 (5 bases). V shed 3 bases and J shed 10 bases, with 6 bases lying between them. This CDR3 comprises 10 residues.

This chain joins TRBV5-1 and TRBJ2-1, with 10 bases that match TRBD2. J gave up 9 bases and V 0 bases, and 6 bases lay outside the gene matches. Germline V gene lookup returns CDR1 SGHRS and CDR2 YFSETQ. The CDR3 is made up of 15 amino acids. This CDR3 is CASSLGASGGIEQFF. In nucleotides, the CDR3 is TGCGCCAGCAGCTTGGGTGCTAGCGGGGGTATTGAGCAGTTCTTC.

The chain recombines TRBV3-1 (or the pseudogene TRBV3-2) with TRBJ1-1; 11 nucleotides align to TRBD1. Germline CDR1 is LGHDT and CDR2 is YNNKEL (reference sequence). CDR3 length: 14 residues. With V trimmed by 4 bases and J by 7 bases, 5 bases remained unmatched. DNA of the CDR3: TGTGCCAGCAGCCCTGGACAGGGGGCAGGTGAAGCTTTCTTT. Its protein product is CASSPGQGAGEAFF.

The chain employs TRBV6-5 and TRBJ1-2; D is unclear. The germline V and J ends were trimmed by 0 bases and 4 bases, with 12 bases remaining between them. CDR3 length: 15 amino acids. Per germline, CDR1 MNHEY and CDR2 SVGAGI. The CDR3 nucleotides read TGTGCCAGCAGTTACTCGAGGGAGAAGGTCTATGGCTACACCTTC. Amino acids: CASSYSREKVYGYTF.

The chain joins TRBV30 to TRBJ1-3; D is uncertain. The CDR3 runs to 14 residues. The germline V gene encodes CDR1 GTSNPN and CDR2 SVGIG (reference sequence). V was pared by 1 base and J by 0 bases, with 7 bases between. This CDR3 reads CAWSAGFSGNTIYF. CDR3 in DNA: TGTGCCTGGAGTGCCGGTTTCTCTGGAAACACCATATATTTT.

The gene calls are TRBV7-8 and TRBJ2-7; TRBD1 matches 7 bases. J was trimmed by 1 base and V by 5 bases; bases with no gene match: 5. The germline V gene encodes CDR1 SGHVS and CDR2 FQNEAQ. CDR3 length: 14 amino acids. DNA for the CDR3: TGTGCCAGCAGCCCCCGGGACAGTTCCTACGAGCAGTACTTC. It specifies CASSPRDSSYEQYF. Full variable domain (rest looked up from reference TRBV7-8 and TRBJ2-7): GAGVSQSPRYKVAKRGQDVALRCDPISGHVSLFWYQQALGQGPEFLTYFQNEAQLDKSGLPSDRFFAERPEGSVSTLKIQRTQQEDSAVYLCASSPRDSSYEQYFGPGTRLTVT.

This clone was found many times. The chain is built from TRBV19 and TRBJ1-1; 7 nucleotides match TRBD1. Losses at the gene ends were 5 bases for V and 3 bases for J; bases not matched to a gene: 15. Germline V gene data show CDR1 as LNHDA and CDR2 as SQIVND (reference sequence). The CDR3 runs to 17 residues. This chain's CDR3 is CASSLHPQGGFDTEAFF. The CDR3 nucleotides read TGTGCCAGTAGTCTACACCCGCAGGGGGGATTCGACACTGAAGCTTTCTTT.

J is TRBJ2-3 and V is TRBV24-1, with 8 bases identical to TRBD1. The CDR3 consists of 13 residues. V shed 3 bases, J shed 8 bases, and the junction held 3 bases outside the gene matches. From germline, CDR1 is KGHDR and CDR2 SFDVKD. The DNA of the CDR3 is TGTGCCACCAGTGATCTTGACAGGGGTACGCAGTATTTT. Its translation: CATSDLDRGTQYF.

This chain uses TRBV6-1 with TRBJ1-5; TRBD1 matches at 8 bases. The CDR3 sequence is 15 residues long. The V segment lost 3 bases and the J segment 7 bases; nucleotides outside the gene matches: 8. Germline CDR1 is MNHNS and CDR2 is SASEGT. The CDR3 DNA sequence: TGTGCCAGCAGTGACCAGGGGGCCTTAGAACAGCCCCAGCATTTT. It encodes CASSDQGALEQPQHF.

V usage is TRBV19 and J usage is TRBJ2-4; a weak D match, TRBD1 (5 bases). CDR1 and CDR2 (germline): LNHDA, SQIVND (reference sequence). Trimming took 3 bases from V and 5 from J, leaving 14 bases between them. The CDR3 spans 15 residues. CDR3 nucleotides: TGTGCCAGTAGTATTCAGACGGCAGGGCAAAACATTCAGTACTTC. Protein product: CASSIQTAGQNIQYF. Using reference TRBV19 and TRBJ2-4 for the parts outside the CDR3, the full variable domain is DGGITQSPKYLFRKEGQNVTLSCEQNLNHDAMYWYRQDPGQGLRLIYYSQIVNDFQKGDIAEGYSVSREKKESFPLTVTSAQKNPTAFYLCASSIQTAGQNIQYFGAGTRLSVL.

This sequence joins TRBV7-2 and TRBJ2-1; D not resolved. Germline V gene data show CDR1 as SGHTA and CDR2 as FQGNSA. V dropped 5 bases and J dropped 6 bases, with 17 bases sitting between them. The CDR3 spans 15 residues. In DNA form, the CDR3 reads TGTGCCAGCAGCCCGAATAGACTGTTGGGCAATGAGCAGTTCTTC. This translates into CASSPNRLLGNEQFF.

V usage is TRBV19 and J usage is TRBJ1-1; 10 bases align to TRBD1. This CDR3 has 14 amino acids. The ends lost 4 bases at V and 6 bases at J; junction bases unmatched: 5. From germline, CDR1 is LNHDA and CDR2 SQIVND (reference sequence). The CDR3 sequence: CASSKGQGQAEAFF. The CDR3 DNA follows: TGTGCCAGTAGTAAGGGACAGGGGCAGGCTGAAGCTTTCTTT.

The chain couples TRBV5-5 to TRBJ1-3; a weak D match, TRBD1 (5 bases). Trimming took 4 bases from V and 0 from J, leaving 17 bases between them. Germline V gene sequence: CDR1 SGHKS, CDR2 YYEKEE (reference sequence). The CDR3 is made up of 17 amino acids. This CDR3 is CASSQVAGGSSGNTIYF. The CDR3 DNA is TGTGCCAGCAGCCAAGTCGCTGGGGGGAGCTCTGGAAACACCATATATTTT.

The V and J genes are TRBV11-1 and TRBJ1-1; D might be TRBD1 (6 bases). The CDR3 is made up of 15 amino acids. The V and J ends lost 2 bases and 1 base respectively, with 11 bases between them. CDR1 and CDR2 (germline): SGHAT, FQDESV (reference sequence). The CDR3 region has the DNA TGTGCCAGCAGCTTACCCAGGGGTGGGAACACTGAAGCTTTCTTT. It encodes CASSLPRGGNTEAFF.

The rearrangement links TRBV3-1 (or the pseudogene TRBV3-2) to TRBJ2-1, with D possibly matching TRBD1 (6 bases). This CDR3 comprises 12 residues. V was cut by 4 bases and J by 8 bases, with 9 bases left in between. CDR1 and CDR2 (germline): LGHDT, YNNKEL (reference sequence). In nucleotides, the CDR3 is TGTGCCAGCAGCCCAACAGGGTATGAGCAGTTCTTC. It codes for CASSPTGYEQFF.

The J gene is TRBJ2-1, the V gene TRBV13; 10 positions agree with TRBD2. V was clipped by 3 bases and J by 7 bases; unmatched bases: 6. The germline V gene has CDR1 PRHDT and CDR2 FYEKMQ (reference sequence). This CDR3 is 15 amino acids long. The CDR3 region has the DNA TGTGCCAGCAGCTTCGGGACTAGCGCAGGGAATGAGCAGTTCTTC. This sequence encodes CASSFGTSAGNEQFF.

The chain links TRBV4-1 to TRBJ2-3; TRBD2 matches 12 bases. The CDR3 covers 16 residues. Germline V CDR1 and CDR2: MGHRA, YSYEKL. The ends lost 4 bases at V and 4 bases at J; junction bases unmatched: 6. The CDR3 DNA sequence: TGCGCCAGCAGCCTAGAGACTAGCGGGGGCTCAGATACGCAGTATTTT. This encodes CASSLETSGGSDTQYF.

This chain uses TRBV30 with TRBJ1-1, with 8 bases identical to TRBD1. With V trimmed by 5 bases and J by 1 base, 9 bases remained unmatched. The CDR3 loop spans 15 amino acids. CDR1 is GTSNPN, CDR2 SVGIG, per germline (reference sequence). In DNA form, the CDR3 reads TGTGCCTGGTGGGGTCAGGGGGCTCAGAACACTGAAGCTTTCTTT. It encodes CAWWGQGAQNTEAFF.

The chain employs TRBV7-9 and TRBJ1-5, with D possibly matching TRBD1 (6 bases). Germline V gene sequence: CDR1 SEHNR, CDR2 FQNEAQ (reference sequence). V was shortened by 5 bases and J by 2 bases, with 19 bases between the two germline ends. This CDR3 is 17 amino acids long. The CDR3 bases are TGTGCCAGCAGCCCCACCTCGGACAGTAGAGGCAATCAGCCCCAGCATTTT. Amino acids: CASSPTSDSRGNQPQHF.

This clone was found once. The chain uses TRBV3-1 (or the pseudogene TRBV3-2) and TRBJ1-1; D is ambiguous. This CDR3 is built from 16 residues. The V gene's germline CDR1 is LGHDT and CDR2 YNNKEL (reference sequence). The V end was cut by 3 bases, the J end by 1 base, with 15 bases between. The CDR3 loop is CASSQARTGRNTEAFF. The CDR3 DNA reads TGTGCCAGCAGCCAGGCGCGGACCGGGAGGAACACTGAAGCTTTCTTT.

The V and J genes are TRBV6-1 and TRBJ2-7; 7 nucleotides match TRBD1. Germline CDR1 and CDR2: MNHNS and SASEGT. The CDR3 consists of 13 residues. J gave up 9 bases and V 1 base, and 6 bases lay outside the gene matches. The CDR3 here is CASSEGTGMRQYF. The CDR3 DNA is TGTGCCAGCAGTGAAGGGACAGGCATGCGGCAGTACTTC.

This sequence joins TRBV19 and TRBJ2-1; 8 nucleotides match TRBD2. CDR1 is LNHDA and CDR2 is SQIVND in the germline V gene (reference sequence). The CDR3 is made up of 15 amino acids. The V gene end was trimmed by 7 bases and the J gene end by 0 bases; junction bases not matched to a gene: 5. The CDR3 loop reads CASKRGGSSYNEQFF. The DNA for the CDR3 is TGTGCCAGTAAACGCGGGGGGAGCTCCTACAATGAGCAGTTCTTC.

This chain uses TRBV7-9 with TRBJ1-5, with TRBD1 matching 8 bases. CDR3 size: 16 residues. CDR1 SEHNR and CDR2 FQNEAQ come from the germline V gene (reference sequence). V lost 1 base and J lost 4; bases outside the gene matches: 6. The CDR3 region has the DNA TGTGCCAGCAGCTTAGGGACAGGGTCAGGAAATCAGCCCCAGCATTTT. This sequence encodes CASSLGTGSGNQPQHF.

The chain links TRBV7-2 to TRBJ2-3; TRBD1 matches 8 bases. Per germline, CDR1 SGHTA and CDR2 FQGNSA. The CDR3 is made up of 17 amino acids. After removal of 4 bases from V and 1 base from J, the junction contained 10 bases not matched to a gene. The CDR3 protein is CASSSTGEFGRTDTQYF. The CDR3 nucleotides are TGTGCCAGCAGCTCGACAGGGGAGTTTGGACGCACAGATACGCAGTATTTT.

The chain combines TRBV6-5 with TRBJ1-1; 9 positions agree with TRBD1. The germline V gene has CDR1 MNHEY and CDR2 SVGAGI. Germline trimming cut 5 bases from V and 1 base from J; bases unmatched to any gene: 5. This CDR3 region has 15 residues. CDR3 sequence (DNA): TGTGCCAGCAGTACGGGGACAGGGAAGAACACTGAAGCTTTCTTT. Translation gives CASSTGTGKNTEAFF.

In DNA form, the CDR3 reads TGTGCCTTCTACAAGGGGACAGGGGTGAGTTGTGGCACTGAAGCTTTCTTT. It codes for CAFYKGTGVSCGTEAFF. The chain joins TRBV21-1 to TRBJ1-1; TRBD1, the D gene given by the table, was not confirmed from the DNA. TRBV21-1 has pseudogene status. The CDR3 is 17 amino acids.

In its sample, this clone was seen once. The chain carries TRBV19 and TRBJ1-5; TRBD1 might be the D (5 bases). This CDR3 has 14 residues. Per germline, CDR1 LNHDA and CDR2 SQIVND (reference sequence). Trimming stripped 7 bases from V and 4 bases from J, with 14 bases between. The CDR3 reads CASMGGTGNQPQHF. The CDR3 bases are TGTGCCAGTATGGGGGGGACGGGGAATCAGCCCCAGCATTTT.